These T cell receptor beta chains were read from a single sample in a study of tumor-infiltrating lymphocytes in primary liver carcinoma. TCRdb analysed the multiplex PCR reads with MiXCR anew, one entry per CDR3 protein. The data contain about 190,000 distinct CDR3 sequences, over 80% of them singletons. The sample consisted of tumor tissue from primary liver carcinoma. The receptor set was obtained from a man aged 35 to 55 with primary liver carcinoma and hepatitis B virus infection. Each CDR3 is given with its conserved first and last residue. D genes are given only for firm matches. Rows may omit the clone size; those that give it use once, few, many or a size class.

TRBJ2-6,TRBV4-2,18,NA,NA,CASGQETRALPGANVLTF,TGTGCCAGCGGCCAAGAAACCCGTGCCTTACCTGGGGCCAACGTCCTGACTTTC
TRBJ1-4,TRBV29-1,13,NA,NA,CSVGRGRSEKLLF,TGCAGCGTTGGTCGGGGGCGGAGTGAAAAACTGTTATTT
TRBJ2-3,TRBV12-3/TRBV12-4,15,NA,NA,CASTVHALSTDTQYF,TGTGCCAGCACTGTACATGCTTTAAGCACAGATACGCAGTATTTT
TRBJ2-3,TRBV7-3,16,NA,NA,CASSLRLVAGADTQYF,TGTGCCAGCAGCTTAAGGCTAGTGGCCGGGGCAGATACGCAGTATTTT
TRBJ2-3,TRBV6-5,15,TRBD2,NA,CPSSYSGGIAHTQYF,TGTCCCAGCAGTTACTCGGGGGGTATAGCACATACGCAGTATTTT
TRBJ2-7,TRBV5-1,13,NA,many,CASTRDGAYEQYF,TGCGCCAGCACCCGGGACGGAGCCTACGAGCAGTACTTC
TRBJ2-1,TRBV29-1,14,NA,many,CSVARRSSYNEQFF,TGCAGCGTTGCTCGCCGGAGCTCCTACAATGAGCAGTTCTTC
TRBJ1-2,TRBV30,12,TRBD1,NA,CARTWDRLSYTF,TGTGCCCGGACCTGGGACAGACTCAGCTACACCTTC
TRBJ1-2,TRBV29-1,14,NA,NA,CSVEVEDGVDGYTF,TGCAGCGTCGAAGTGGAAGATGGGGTGGATGGCTACACCTTC
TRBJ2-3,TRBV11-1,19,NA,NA,CASSSGGSSLGARTDMRYF,TGTGCCAGCAGCTCTGGGGGAAGTTCTCTTGGAGCCCGCACAGATATGCGGTATTTT
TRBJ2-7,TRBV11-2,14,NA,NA,CASSLDGVAYQQYF,TGTGCCAGCAGCTTAGATGGCGTTGCCTATCAGCAGTACTTC